A selection of T cell receptor beta chains follows, all from one sample in a study of PD-1 blockade in classical Hodgkin lymphoma. Generated by immunoSEQ multiplex PCR, the TCRdb table keeps only in-frame clones and is missing some. The sample records about 44,000 clones, 60% to 70% being singletons. Sequences were derived from peripheral blood mononuclear cells (PBMCs), sampled before the fourth cycle of nivolumab. The receptors here all came from a human donor with classical Hodgkin lymphoma. Each CDR3 is given with its conserved first and last residue. A D gene is named only where the DNA matches it firmly. Clone size appears in some rows only: once, few, many, or a class for an expanded clone.

D	V	size	J	CDR3	DNA
.	TRBV20-1	.	TRBJ2-7	CSAPLAWEQYF	TGCAGTGCTCCCCTCGCGTGGGAGCAGTACTTC
.	TRBV7-2	.	TRBJ1-3	CASSFDLSGNTIYF	TGTGCCAGCAGCTTTGACCTCTCTGGAAACACCATATATTTT
.	TRBV21-1	few	TRBJ2-7	CASSARSGQGSIYEQYF	TGTGCCAGCAGCGCCCGATCGGGACAGGGATCGATTTACGAGCAGTACTTC
.	TRBV5-1	.	TRBJ1-5	CASSLNSGSQPQHF	TGCGCCAGCAGCTTGAATTCGGGGTCGCAGCCCCAGCATTTT
TRBD1	TRBV19	.	TRBJ2-3	CASSIEAGGPFTDTQYF	TGTGCCAGTAGTATAGAAGCAGGGGGCCCTTTCACAGATACGCAGTATTTT
.	TRBV11-2	.	TRBJ1-3	CASSLTGLPSGNTIYF	TGTGCCAGCAGCTTAACAGGTCTACCCTCTGGAAACACCATATATTTT
.	TRBV30	.	TRBJ2-7	CAWSSGTIYEQYF	TGTGCCTGGAGTTCCGGGACAATCTACGAGCAGTACTTC
TRBD2	TRBV6-5	.	TRBJ2-5	CASSRGEETQYF	TGTGCCAGCAGCCGGGGGGAAGAGACCCAGTACTTC
.	TRBV27	few	TRBJ1-6	CASSFWPLYNSPLHF	TGTGCCAGCAGTTTTTGGCCGCTCTATAATTCACCCCTCCACTTT
.	TRBV4-1	.	TRBJ2-7	CASSQATPWREQYF	TGCGCCAGCAGCCAAGCGACGCCCTGGAGGGAGCAGTACTTC
.	TRBV6-5	.	TRBJ2-7	CASSYESGTLREQYF	TGTGCCAGCAGTTACGAGTCAGGGACGCTACGGGAGCAGTACTTC